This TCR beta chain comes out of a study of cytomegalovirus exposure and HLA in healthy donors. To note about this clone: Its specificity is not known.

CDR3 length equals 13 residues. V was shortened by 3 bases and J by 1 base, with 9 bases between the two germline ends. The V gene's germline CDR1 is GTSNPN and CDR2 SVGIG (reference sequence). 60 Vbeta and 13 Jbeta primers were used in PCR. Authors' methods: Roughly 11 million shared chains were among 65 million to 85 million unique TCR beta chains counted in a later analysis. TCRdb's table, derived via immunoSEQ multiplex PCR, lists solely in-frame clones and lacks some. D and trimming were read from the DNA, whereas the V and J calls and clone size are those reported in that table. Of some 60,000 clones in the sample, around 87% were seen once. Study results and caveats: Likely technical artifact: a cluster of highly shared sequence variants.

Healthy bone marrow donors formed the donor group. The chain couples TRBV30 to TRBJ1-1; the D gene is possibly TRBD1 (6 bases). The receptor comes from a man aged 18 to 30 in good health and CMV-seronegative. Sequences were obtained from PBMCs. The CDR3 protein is CAWSRGQNTEAFF. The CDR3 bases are TGTGCCTGGAGCAGGGGCCAGAACACTGAAGCTTTCTTT. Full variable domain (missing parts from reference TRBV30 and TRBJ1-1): SQTIHQWPATLVQPVGSPLSLECTVEGTSNPNLYWYRQAAGRGLQLLFYSVGIGQISSEVPQNLSASRPQDRQFILSSKKLLLSDSGFYLCAWSRGQNTEAFFGQGTRLTVV.